This T cell receptor beta chain emerged from a study of shared clonotypes between healthy human individuals. Study-level points and caveats: Tissue TCR repertoires likely differ from these blood-only repertoires. Naive subsets tended to show greater estimated richness than memory subsets.

Clones were read by immunoSEQ multiplex PCR, and TCRdb kept only the in-frame ones, dropping some. This sample has approximately 2.3 million clones, with 85% to 95% found just once. On this clone: Its antigen is not identified.

V lost 5 bases to trimming and J lost 6 bases, with 20 bases between them. Per the germline V gene, CDR1 is LNHDA and CDR2 is SQIVND (reference sequence). The CDR3 contains 16 residues. The rearrangement uses TRBV19 and TRBJ1-5, with D tentatively TRBD1 (6 bases). The clonotype was recovered from a young man in good health. Some clones in this sample may be carry-over from other donors' samples. The sample comprised naive CD4+ T cells from PBMCs. As to subset: CD45RA+ positively selected. DNA for the CDR3: TGTGCCAGTAGTCCCACCGGGACATTTGTGGGTCAGCCCCAGCATTTT. It yields the protein CASSPTGTFVGQPQHF.